This record looks at one TCR beta chain sequence and its context. The antigen is unknown. The protocol was immunoSEQ multiplex PCR, while the TCRdb copy is restricted to in-frame clones and leaves out a portion. The table includes nearly 35,000 clones, 88% detected once. The V end was cut by 3 bases, the J end by 4 bases, with 13 bases between. The CDR3 loop spans 15 amino acids. In germline, CDR1 is LNHDA, CDR2 SQIVND (reference sequence). This sample was taken from a study of T cells in localized non-small cell lung cancer. Findings and limits, study-wide: Highest T cell clonality was seen in uninvolved adjacent lung, surpassing that measured in tumor. Longer overall survival accompanied higher blood T cell density.

Sequencing used peripheral blood, obtained before any cancer treatment. The sequence came from a woman aged 40-70 years with stage I lung adenocarcinoma. V and J are TRBV19 and TRBJ1-5, with a possible D match to TRBD1 (5 bases). As DNA, the CDR3 is TGTGCCAGTAGTATTGCCGCAGGGATTAATCAGCCCCAGCATTTT. Translating it yields CASSIAAGINQPQHF.